Following are 3 T cell receptor beta chains from one sample sequenced in a study of tumor-infiltrating lymphocytes in primary liver carcinoma (dated by TCRdb to the late 2010s). Sequencing used an Illumina HiSeq 2500. Using a constant-region primer and ProtoScript II reverse transcriptase, TCRbeta-specific cDNA was reverse-transcribed from roughly 500 ng total RNA. Construction of the TCRbeta libraries relied on three nested rounds of multiplex PCR, following a slightly modified ARM-PCR procedure. Multiplex TRBV1-TRBV30 forward primers and a Cbeta reverse primer were used in the first two PCR rounds, each of which was run for around 10 cycles. TCRdb ran its own pipeline on the public reads, namely fastp trimming at Q25 and MiXCR clone calling, and kept in-frame beta chains. Under each unique CDR3 protein, matching rows form one entry showing the most common genes and DNA. The sample profile shows approximately 340,000 distinct CDR3 sequences; around three fifths of them were found once. In total, the top ten clones hold 5% to 6.5% of the sample.

TRIzol reagent was used to extract blood RNA from unsorted whole blood, while the DNeasy Blood & Tissue kit provided the germline DNA. The sample taken for sequencing was peripheral blood. These receptors were taken from a man aged 35 to 55 with primary liver carcinoma and hepatitis B virus infection.

The chain joins TRBV6-5 to TRBJ1-1, with D perhaps matching TRBD1 (5 bases). Trimming cost V 2 bases and J 3 bases, with 10 bases left between them. Germline lookup yields CDR1 MNHEY and CDR2 SVGAGI. The CDR3 has 14 amino acids. The CDR3 nucleotides are TGTGCCAGCAGTTACAGGGGTTTGGACACTGAAGCTTTCTTT. Protein sequence: CASSYRGLDTEAFF.

A note on this clonotype: At one end, the junction sequence differs from germline, possibly due to a read error. The rearrangement joins TRBV11-2 to TRBJ2-7; 10 nucleotides agree with TRBD2. Germline lookup yields CDR1 SGHAT and CDR2 FQNNGV. This CDR3 is built from 15 residues. CDR3 bases: TGTGACAGCAGCTTAAAAGCGGGAGGGCCGAAGGGGCAGTACTTC. It is translated as CDSSLKAGGPKGQYF.

This clonotype was detected a few times. V gene TRBV1 combines with J gene TRBJ2-7; the D segment call TRBD2 is taken from the table without a DNA check. TRBV1 is reported as a pseudogene. There are 15 residues in the CDR3. CDR3 bases: TGCACCAGCAGCCAAGATGAGCTAGCGGACTGCGAGCAGTACTTC. It encodes CTSSQDELADCEQYF.